The T cell receptor (beta chain) described here comes from a study of blood T cell repertoires in COVID-19. Across the whole study: COVID-19 samples collected from the United States, Italy and Spain covered acute and convalescent phases. The cDNA or gDNA used as material had been derived from T cells, B-cell-depleted T cells, or PBMCs.

Germline assignment: CDR1 SGDLS and CDR2 YYNGEE. The CDR3 runs 16 residues. Trimming cost V 0 bases and J 3 bases; bases outside gene matches: 5. In the original processing: Amplifying reference gene primers gave estimates of nucleated cell counts. Produced via immunoSEQ multiplex PCR; TCRdb's table is partial and in-frame only. V and J calls and clone size are those listed in that table; D and trimming were worked out from the DNA. The table has approximately 94,000 clones, around four fifths seen once. Only a few counts were recorded for this clone. The J gene is TRBJ2-3, the V gene TRBV9; 9 bases line up with TRBD2. This clonotype originated in a man between 65 and 85 years old with active or convalescent COVID-19. The material sequenced was peripheral blood. In DNA form, the CDR3 reads TGTGCCAGCAGCGTAGATCGCGGGGGGGCAACAGATACGCAGTATTTT. This encodes CASSVDRGGATDTQYF.